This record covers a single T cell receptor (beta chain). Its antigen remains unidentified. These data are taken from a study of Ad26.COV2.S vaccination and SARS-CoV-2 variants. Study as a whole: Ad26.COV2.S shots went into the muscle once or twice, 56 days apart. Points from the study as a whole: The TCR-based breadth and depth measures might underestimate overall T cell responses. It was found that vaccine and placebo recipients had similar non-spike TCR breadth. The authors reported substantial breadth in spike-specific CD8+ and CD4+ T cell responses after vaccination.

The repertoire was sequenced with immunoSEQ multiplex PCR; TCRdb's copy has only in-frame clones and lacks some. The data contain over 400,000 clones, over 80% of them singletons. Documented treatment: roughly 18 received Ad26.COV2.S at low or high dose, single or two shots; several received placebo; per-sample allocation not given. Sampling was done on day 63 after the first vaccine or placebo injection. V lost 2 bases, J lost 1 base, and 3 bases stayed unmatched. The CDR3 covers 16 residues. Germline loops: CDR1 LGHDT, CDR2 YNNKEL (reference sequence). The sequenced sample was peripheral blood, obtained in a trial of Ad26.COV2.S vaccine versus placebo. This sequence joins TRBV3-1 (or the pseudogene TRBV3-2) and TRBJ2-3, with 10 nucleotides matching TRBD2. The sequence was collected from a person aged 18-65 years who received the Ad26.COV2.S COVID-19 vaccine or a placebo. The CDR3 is CASSQLLAGGTDTQYF. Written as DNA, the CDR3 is TGTGCCAGCAGCCAACTCCTAGCGGGGGGCACAGATACGCAGTATTTT.